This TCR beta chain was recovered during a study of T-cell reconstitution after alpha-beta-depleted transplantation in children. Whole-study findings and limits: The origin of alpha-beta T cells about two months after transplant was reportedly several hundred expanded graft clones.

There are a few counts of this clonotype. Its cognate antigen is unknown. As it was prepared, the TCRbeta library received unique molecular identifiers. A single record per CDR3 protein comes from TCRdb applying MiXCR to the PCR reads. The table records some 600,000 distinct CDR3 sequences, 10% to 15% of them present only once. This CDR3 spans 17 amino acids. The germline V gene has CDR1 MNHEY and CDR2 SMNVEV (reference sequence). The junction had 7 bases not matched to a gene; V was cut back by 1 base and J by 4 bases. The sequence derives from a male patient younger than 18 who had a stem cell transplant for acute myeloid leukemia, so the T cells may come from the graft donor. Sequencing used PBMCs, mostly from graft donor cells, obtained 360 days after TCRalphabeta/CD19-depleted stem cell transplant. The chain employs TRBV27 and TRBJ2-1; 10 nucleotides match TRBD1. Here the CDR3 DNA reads TGTGCCAGCAGTTTATGGGGGACAGGGGCCCGGTACAATGAGCAGTTCTTC. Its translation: CASSLWGTGARYNEQFF.